A selection of T cell receptor beta chains follows, all from one sample in a study of blood T cell repertoires in COVID-19. TCRdb's copy holds only in-frame clones and misses some; the assay was immunoSEQ multiplex PCR. The repertoire includes roughly 120,000 clones, 86% of them detected once, and roughly 7.9% sits in the top ten. The sample was peripheral blood. These receptors originate from a man in his 70s who had recovered from COVID-19. Each CDR3 is given with its conserved first and last residue. D genes are given only for firm matches. Some rows mark clone size as missing; the rest say once, few, many or name a class of expanded clone.

clone_size	d_call	v_call	j_call	cdr3_nt	cdr3_aa
-	TRBD1	TRBV6-1	TRBJ1-3	TGTGCCAGCAGTGAAGGAACTTACAGGGGGCTCTCTGGAAACACCATATATTTT	CASSEGTYRGLSGNTIYF
once	-	TRBV7-3	TRBJ2-5	TGTGCCAGCAGCTTAAGGGGGCGGGGGCCAGAGACCCAGTACTTC	CASSLRGRGPETQYF
medium-sized	TRBD1	TRBV9	TRBJ2-5	TGTGCCAGCAGCGTGGGACAGGCGGGGGAGACCCAGTACTTC	CASSVGQAGETQYF
once	TRBD1	TRBV5-1	TRBJ2-3	TGCGCCAGCAGCAAAGGGCCTCGACAGGGGAGCACAGATACGCAGTATTTT	CASSKGPRQGSTDTQYF
-	-	TRBV4-1	TRBJ1-3	TGCGCCAGCAGCCAAGGTCAAAGGAGCTCTGGAAACACCATATATTTT	CASSQGQRSSGNTIYF
few	-	TRBV1	TRBJ2-7	TGCACCAGCAGCCACGAGGACTGTGGGGAGAAATCAAGCCCCTACGAGCAGTACTTC	CTSSHEDCGEKSSPYEQYF
-	-	TRBV28	TRBJ1-4	TGTGCCAGTTCAGAAGGAGGGGAGAAACTGTTTTTT	CASSEGGEKLFF
-	TRBD1	TRBV20-1	TRBJ1-2	TGCAGTGCGATCACAGGGGGCGGCTACACCTTC	CSAITGGGYTF
-	-	TRBV29-1	TRBJ2-7	TGCAGCGTTGGCCTGGACAGCTACGAGCAGTACTTC	CSVGLDSYEQYF
-	-	TRBV19	TRBJ2-2	TGTGCCAGTCTTGATCACAGGTGGGGAAACACCGGGGAGCTGTTTTTT	CASLDHRWGNTGELFF